This T cell receptor (beta chain) is from a study of cytomegalovirus exposure and HLA in healthy donors. Study results and caveats: Per published reports, the classifier diagnosed cytomegalovirus status with high specificity and sensitivity. 164 TCR beta chains were listed as cytomegalovirus-associated. Sequencing depth roughly uniform across donors was assumed in presence/absence analyses.

A note on this clone: The antigen remains undetermined.

Germline V gives CDR1 SGHTA, CDR2 FQGNSA. The CDR3 length is 16 residues. Germline trimming cut 2 bases from V and 7 bases from J; bases unmatched to any gene: 9. The primer mix had 60 Vbeta and 13 Jbeta primers. The table came from immunoSEQ multiplex PCR; TCRdb's copy has only in-frame clones and leaves some out. The sample yields 130,000 or so clones, about 74% seen once. This TCR derives from a male donor in good health and CMV-seronegative. This sequence joins TRBV7-2 and TRBJ2-1; 9 bases map to TRBD1. Source material: PBMCs. The CDR3: CASSLRSRQGVNEQFF. The CDR3 region has the DNA TGTGCCAGCAGCTTAAGGTCCAGACAGGGGGTGAATGAGCAGTTCTTC.